A single sample is the source of the 31 T cell receptor beta chains below, sequenced in a study of T cell responses to AZD1222 COVID-19 vaccine. Sequencing was performed with immunoSEQ multiplex PCR; in TCRdb, only in-frame clones are kept and a portion is missing. The sample gives some 130,000 clones, about 94% of which show up once; roughly 0.91% is in the top ten. The starting material was peripheral blood, obtained on day 0 of AZD1222 vaccination. All receptors come from an adult in good health.

The V gene is TRBV3-1 (or the pseudogene TRBV3-2), the J gene TRBJ2-5; 10 positions match TRBD1. The junction had 5 bases not matched to a gene; V was cut back by 1 base and J by 3 bases. The CDR3 has 16 residues. Germline CDR1 and CDR2: LGHDT and YNNKEL (reference sequence). Written as DNA, the CDR3 is TGTGCCAGCAGCCAAGCCGGGACAGGGGTGAAAGAGACCCAGTACTTC. It specifies CASSQAGTGVKETQYF.

In its sample, this clone was seen once. This chain links TRBV5-6 with TRBJ2-5; D is possibly TRBD2 (6 bases). The germline gives CDR1 SGHDT, CDR2 YYEEEE. The CDR3 contains 15 residues. Trimming took off 2 bases at V and 5 bases at J, with 16 bases between the two ends. DNA for the CDR3: TGTGCCAGCAGCTTTAACGACGGGGGATGGGAGACCCAGTACTTC. It yields the protein CASSFNDGGWETQYF.

V and J are TRBV5-1 and TRBJ2-7; 9 nucleotides line up with TRBD1. Trimming cost V 4 bases and J 3 bases; bases outside gene matches: 11. CDR1 SGHRS and CDR2 YFSETQ come from the germline V gene. The CDR3 extends over 16 amino acids. The CDR3 DNA reads as TGCGCCAGCAGCGTGAAACAGGGGGCTTTGGACTACGAGCAGTACTTC. Its protein product is CASSVKQGALDYEQYF.

The chain employs TRBV4-2 and TRBJ2-3; D ambiguous. The CDR3 runs to 13 residues. V lost 1 base and J lost 5, with 7 bases in between. Per the germline V gene, CDR1 is LGHNA and CDR2 is YNFKEQ. The CDR3 nucleotides are TGTGCCAGCAGCCAAGGGGCTCAAGATACGCAGTATTTT. Amino acids: CASSQGAQDTQYF.

This chain connects TRBV9 to TRBJ1-6, with a possible D match to TRBD1 (6 bases). From germline, CDR1 is SGDLS and CDR2 YYNGEE. The CDR3 totals 16 residues. Trimming shortened V by 1 base and J by 0 bases, and 8 bases separated the two germline ends. The CDR3 sequence: CASSVTGSSYNSPLHF. Here the CDR3 DNA reads TGTGCCAGCAGCGTAACAGGGAGCTCCTATAATTCACCCCTCCACTTT.

The J gene is TRBJ1-2, the V gene TRBV19; a possible D gene is TRBD1 (5 bases). Per the germline V gene, CDR1 is LNHDA and CDR2 is SQIVND (reference sequence). Trimming left V 4 bases short and J 1 base short, with 16 bases between. The CDR3 is 16 residues long. CDR3 DNA sequence: TGTGCCAGTAGTACCGGACACCAGGCATTTAACTATGGCTACACCTTC. The encoded protein is CASSTGHQAFNYGYTF. The entire variable domain, with the rest obtained from reference TRBV19 and TRBJ1-2, is as follows: DGGITQSPKYLFRKEGQNVTLSCEQNLNHDAMYWYRQDPGQGLRLIYYSQIVNDFQKGDIAEGYSVSREKKESFPLTVTSAQKNPTAFYLCASSTGHQAFNYGYTFGSGTRLTVV.

This clone was seen once. V is TRBV4-1 and J is TRBJ1-2; the D is unclear. Trimming cost V 1 base and J 1 base, with 13 bases left between them. CDR3 size: 16 residues. Germline values: CDR1 MGHRA, CDR2 YSYEKL. The CDR3 region has the DNA TGCGCCAGCAGCCAAGGAGGACGGGAAATTAACTATGGCTACACCTTC. Translated, it gives CASSQGGREINYGYTF.

The rearrangement joins TRBV12-5 to TRBJ1-1; possible D gene TRBD1, 5 bases. V was cut by 11 bases and J by 4 bases, with 20 bases left in between. This CDR3 spans 14 amino acids. Germline CDR1 and CDR2: LGHNT and FRNRAP. CDR3 loop: CASERGLGSTEAFF. The DNA of the CDR3 is TGTGCTTCCGAGCGGGGGTTGGGTAGCACTGAAGCTTTCTTT.

V and J are TRBV5-1 and TRBJ1-4, with 7 bases identical to TRBD1. J was trimmed by 5 bases and V by 4 bases; bases with no gene match: 5. The CDR3 runs 14 residues. Per the germline V gene, CDR1 is SGHRS and CDR2 is YFSETQ. Here the CDR3 DNA reads TGCGCCAGCAGCCGGGACAGCGTGAATGAAAAACTGTTTTTT. As protein: CASSRDSVNEKLFF.

This clone occurred once. V is TRBV30 and J is TRBJ1-5; possible D gene TRBD1, 6 bases. Trimming cost V 2 bases and J 3 bases, with 8 bases left between them. The CDR3 runs to 13 residues. CDR1 GTSNPN and CDR2 SVGIG come from the germline V gene (reference sequence). The CDR3 protein is CAWSRDINQPQHF. DNA of the CDR3: TGTGCCTGGAGTCGGGACATCAATCAGCCCCAGCATTTT. Drawing the rest from reference TRBV30 and TRBJ1-5, the complete variable domain is SQTIHQWPATLVQPVGSPLSLECTVEGTSNPNLYWYRQAAGRGLQLLFYSVGIGQISSEVPQNLSASRPQDRQFILSSKKLLLSDSGFYLCAWSRDINQPQHFGDGTRLSIL.

V gene TRBV5-1 combines with J gene TRBJ2-3; 8 bases line up with TRBD2. With 0 bases clipped from V and 15 bases from J, the junction kept 12 bases outside the gene matches. From germline, CDR1 is SGHRS and CDR2 YFSETQ. The CDR3 has 14 amino acids. CDR3 protein: CASSLETGLGGIYF. The CDR3 nucleotides read TGCGCCAGCAGCTTGGAGACGGGACTAGGAGGGATCTATTTT.

This chain joins TRBV13 and TRBJ1-1; D is perhaps TRBD1 (5 bases). Germline loops: CDR1 PRHDT, CDR2 FYEKMQ (reference sequence). There are 16 residues in the CDR3. V lost 5 bases, J lost 1 base, and 17 bases lay in between. This CDR3 is CASSQTLGTGNTEAFF. Here the CDR3 DNA reads TGTGCCAGCAGCCAAACCCTCGGGACGGGGAACACTGAAGCTTTCTTT. Filled out from reference TRBV13 and TRBJ1-1, the complete variable domain reads AAGVIQSPRHLIKEKRETATLKCYPIPRHDTVYWYQQGPGQDPQFLISFYEKMQSDKGSIPDRFSAQQFSDYHSELNMSSLELGDSALYFCASSQTLGTGNTEAFFGQGTRLTVV.

This clone came up a few times. The chain links TRBV5-4 to TRBJ1-1; D ambiguous. The V gene lost 0 bases and the J gene lost 6 bases, with 18 bases spanning the gap. The CDR3 has 16 residues. CDR1 is SGHNT and CDR2 is YYREEE in the germline V gene (reference sequence). This chain's CDR3 is CASSLGLAYLDPEAFF. The CDR3 DNA reads TGTGCCAGCAGCTTGGGTCTCGCATATCTAGACCCTGAAGCTTTCTTT.

The V and J genes are TRBV18 and TRBJ1-6; 9 bases are shared with TRBD1. CDR1 and CDR2 from the germline V gene are KGHSH and LQKENI. V was pared by 4 bases and J by 7 bases, with 11 bases of the junction left unmatched. This CDR3 region has 17 residues. CDR3 amino acids: CASSRTGTGIRNSPLHF. CDR3 DNA sequence: TGTGCCAGCTCACGGACCGGGACAGGGATAAGAAATTCACCCCTCCACTTT.

This clone came up once. The genes are TRBV30 and TRBJ2-3, with D possibly TRBD2 on 6 matching bases. Deletions cut 1 base from V and 5 bases from J, with 16 bases between. Looked up from germline, CDR1 is GTSNPN and CDR2 is SVGIG (reference sequence). The CDR3 has 15 amino acids. The CDR3 DNA reads as TGTGCCTGGAGTGGGGGGGTCGGGGCCCTAGATACGCAGTATTTT. Translated: CAWSGGVGALDTQYF.

V and J are TRBV11-3 and TRBJ2-5; 8 bases agree with TRBD1. Looked up from germline, CDR1 is SGHNT and CDR2 is YENEEA. V shed 5 bases, J shed 1 base, and the junction held 3 bases outside the gene matches. The CDR3 sequence is 14 residues long. The CDR3 coding sequence is TGTGCCAGCAGCCGGGACAGGAGCCAAGAGACCCAGTACTTC. Translating it yields CASSRDRSQETQYF.

This sequence joins TRBV6-1 and TRBJ1-2, with 9 bases matching TRBD1. V trimming: 4 bases; J trimming: 0 bases; junction bases outside the gene matches: 6. Germline assignment: CDR1 MNHNS and CDR2 SASEGT. The CDR3 consists of 16 residues. As DNA, the CDR3 is TGTGCCAGCAGTGGGAAACAGGGGGCGCCTAACTATGGCTACACCTTC. Translation gives CASSGKQGAPNYGYTF.

The CDR3 region has the DNA TGCGCCAGCGGCCCTCCCCAAAGATCAGATACGCAGTATTTT. Translation: CASGPPQRSDTQYF. This chain joins TRBV5-1 and TRBJ2-3, with D uncertain. Germline assignment: CDR1 SGHRS and CDR2 YFSETQ. This CDR3 has 14 amino acids. V lost 7 bases to trimming and J lost 4 bases, with 16 bases between them.

The gene calls are TRBV6-5 and TRBJ1-5; 9 bases map to TRBD1. Germline CDR1 reads MNHEY; CDR2 reads SVGAGI. CDR3 size: 14 residues. J lost 3 bases, V lost 6 bases, and 3 bases had no gene match. The CDR3 nucleotides read TGTGCCAGCAGCCGGACAGGGGACAATCAGCCCCAGCATTTT. This encodes CASSRTGDNQPQHF.

V gene TRBV21-1 combines with J gene TRBJ2-7; the table's D call TRBD2 went unverified against the DNA. TRBV21-1 is termed a pseudogene. The CDR3 loop spans 13 amino acids. The CDR3 coding sequence is TGTGCCAGCAGCATTAAGGGTTCGGGAGAGCAGTACTTC. This translates into CASSIKGSGEQYF.

The genes are TRBV5-1 and TRBJ1-2; TRBD1 matches 10 bases. V gave up 4 bases and J gave up 3 bases; unmatched junction bases: 0. CDR3 length: 13 amino acids. Germline loops: CDR1 SGHRS, CDR2 YFSETQ. The CDR3 bases are TGCGCCAGCAGCGGACAGGGGGACTATGGCTACACCTTC. Its translation: CASSGQGDYGYTF.

The CDR3 DNA follows: TGCGCCAGCAGTGCGGGGGCCCGTAATGAAAAACTGTTTTTT. As protein: CASSAGARNEKLFF. V gene TRBV10-2 combines with J gene TRBJ1-4; D may be TRBD1 (6 bases). CDR3 length: 14 residues. V was trimmed by 4 bases and J by 4 bases, leaving 10 bases between them. The germline V gene encodes CDR1 WSHSY and CDR2 SAAADI.

V gene TRBV5-1 combines with J gene TRBJ2-3, with 8 bases fitting TRBD2. Germline V gives CDR1 SGHRS, CDR2 YFSETQ. The CDR3 is 14 residues long. The ends lost 3 bases at V and 3 bases at J; junction bases unmatched: 3. The CDR3 DNA reads TGCGCCAGCAGCTATAGCGGGGAGACAGATACGCAGTATTTT. Amino acid sequence: CASSYSGETDTQYF.

V is TRBV3-1 (or the pseudogene TRBV3-2) and J is TRBJ2-3; 10 positions agree with TRBD2. The junction had 4 bases not matched to a gene; V was cut back by 3 bases and J by 1 base. Germline V gives CDR1 LGHDT, CDR2 YNNKEL (reference sequence). There are 16 residues in the CDR3. For the CDR3, the DNA is TGTGCCAGCAGCCAGCTAGCGGGGGCCCGCACAGATACGCAGTATTTT. It specifies CASSQLAGARTDTQYF.

V and J are TRBV10-3 and TRBJ2-7; TRBD2 is a possible D gene (5 bases). CDR1 ENHRY and CDR2 SYGVKD come from the germline V gene. The CDR3 runs to 13 residues. V lost 6 bases and J 1 base, leaving 10 bases between the germline ends. CDR3 nucleotide sequence: TGTGCCATCAGCGGCGGGCAGTCCTACGAGCAGTACTTC. The encoded protein is CAISGGQSYEQYF.

The rearrangement joins TRBV5-1 to TRBJ2-4, with D possibly TRBD1 on 5 matching bases. Germline V lookup: CDR1 SGHRS, CDR2 YFSETQ. CDR3 length: 14 residues. The V and J ends lost 0 bases and 1 base respectively, with 5 bases between them. Here the CDR3 DNA reads TGCGCCAGCAGCTTGGACAGGGCCAAAAACATTCAGTACTTC. This sequence encodes CASSLDRAKNIQYF.

V usage is TRBV5-1 and J usage is TRBJ2-1; D may correspond to TRBD1 or TRBD2 (5 bases each). Germline loops: CDR1 SGHRS, CDR2 YFSETQ. Trimming took 3 bases from V and 6 from J, leaving 10 bases between them. The CDR3 runs 13 residues. CDR3 sequence: CASSSFGGNEQFF. The CDR3 nucleotides read TGCGCCAGCAGCTCATTTGGGGGCAATGAGCAGTTCTTC.

The genes are TRBV5-1 and TRBJ1-3; D not certain. The CDR3 is 15 amino acids. Germline CDR1 SGHRS, CDR2 YFSETQ. Deletions cut 2 bases from V and 3 bases from J, with 12 bases between. The CDR3 spells CASSFSTEGGNTIYF. The CDR3 DNA follows: TGCGCCAGCAGCTTTTCCACCGAAGGTGGAAACACCATATATTTT.

The chain employs TRBV4-2 and TRBJ1-1; a weak D match, TRBD1 (6 bases). The CDR3 consists of 14 residues. Trimming cost V 0 bases and J 5 bases, with 10 bases left between them. Germline V gene sequence: CDR1 LGHNA, CDR2 YNFKEQ. CDR3 sequence (DNA): TGTGCCAGCAGCCAAGATCAGGGGAGGACTGAAGCTTTCTTT. Protein product: CASSQDQGRTEAFF.

On this clone itself: A junction end diverges from the germline sequence, so it may reflect a read error. V usage is TRBV19 and J usage is TRBJ2-5; no definite D call. Germline CDR1 reads LNHDA; CDR2 reads SQIVND (reference sequence). This CDR3 spans 11 amino acids. The CDR3 protein is CAGSMGETQYF. CDR3 coding DNA: TGTGCCGGTAGTATGGGGGAGACCCAGTACTTC.

The rearrangement joins TRBV29-1 to TRBJ1-6; possibly TRBD1 for D (6 bases). The CDR3 is 11 residues long. V was clipped by 0 bases and J by 14 bases, with 8 bases between them. In germline, CDR1 is SQVTM, CDR2 ANQGSEA. CDR3 amino acids: CSVEEGGALHF. Written as DNA, the CDR3 is TGCAGCGTTGAAGAAGGGGGGGCCCTCCACTTT. The full variable domain, with the rest looked up from reference TRBV29-1 and TRBJ1-6, is SAVISQKPSRDICQRGTSLTIQCQVDSQVTMMFWYRQQPGQSLTLIATANQGSEATYESGFVIDKFPISRPNLTFSTLTVSNMSPEDSSIYLCSVEEGGALHFGNGTRLTVT.